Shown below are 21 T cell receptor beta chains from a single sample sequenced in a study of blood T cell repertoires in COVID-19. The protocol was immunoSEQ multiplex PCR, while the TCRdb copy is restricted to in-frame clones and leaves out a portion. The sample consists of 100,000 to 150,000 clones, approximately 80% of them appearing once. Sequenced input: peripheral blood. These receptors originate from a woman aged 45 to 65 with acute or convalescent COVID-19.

CDR3 sequence reads: CASSEFRGTYYNSPLHF. In DNA form, the CDR3 reads TGTGCCAGCAGTGAATTTCGGGGGACCTACTATAATTCACCCCTCCACTTT. The J gene is TRBJ1-6, the V gene TRBV2; tentative D call: TRBD1 (5 bases). CDR1 SNHLY and CDR2 FYNNEI come from the germline V gene. With 2 bases removed from V and 3 bases from J, the gap between germline ends came to 14 bases. The CDR3 contains 17 residues.

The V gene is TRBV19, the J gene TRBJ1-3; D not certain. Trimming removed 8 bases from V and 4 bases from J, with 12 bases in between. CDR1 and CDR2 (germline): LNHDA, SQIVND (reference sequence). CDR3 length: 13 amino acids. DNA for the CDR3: TGTGCCAGTTCCAACCGGAGGGGAAACACCATATATTTT. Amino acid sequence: CASSNRRGNTIYF.

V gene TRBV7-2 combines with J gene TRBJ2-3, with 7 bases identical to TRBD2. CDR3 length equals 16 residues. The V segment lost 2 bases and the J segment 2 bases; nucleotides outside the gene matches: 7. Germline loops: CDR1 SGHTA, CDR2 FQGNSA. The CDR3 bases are TGTGCCAGCAGCTTAAGTGGGACTACTGCCACAGATACGCAGTATTTT. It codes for CASSLSGTTATDTQYF. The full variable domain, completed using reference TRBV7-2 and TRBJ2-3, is GAGVSQSPSNKVTEKGKDVELRCDPISGHTALYWYRQSLGQGLEFLIYFQGNSAPDKSGLPSDRFSAERTGGSVSTLTIQRTQQEDSAVYLCASSLSGTTATDTQYFGPGTRLTVL.

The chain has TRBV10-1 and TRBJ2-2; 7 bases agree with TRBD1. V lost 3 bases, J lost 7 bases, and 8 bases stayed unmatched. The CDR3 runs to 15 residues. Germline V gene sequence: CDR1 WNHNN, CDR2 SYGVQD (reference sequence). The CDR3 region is CASSEKRGRGGELFF. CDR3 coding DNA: TGCGCCAGCAGTGAAAAGAGGGGGCGAGGCGGGGAGCTGTTTTTT.

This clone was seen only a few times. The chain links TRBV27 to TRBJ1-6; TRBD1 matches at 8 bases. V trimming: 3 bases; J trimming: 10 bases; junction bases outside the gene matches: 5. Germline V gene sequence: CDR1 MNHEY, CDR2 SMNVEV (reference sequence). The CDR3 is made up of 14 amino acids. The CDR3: CASSFSGGGSPLHF. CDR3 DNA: TGTGCCAGCAGTTTTTCAGGGGGCGGATCACCCCTCCACTTT.

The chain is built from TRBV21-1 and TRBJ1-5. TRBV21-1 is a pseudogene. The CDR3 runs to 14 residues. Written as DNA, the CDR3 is TGTGCCAGCAGCAAACGGGGGACCCATCAGCCCCAGCATTTT. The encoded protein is CASSKRGTHQPQHF.

The CDR3 DNA reads TGTGCCAGCTTTGGACAGGGCACTGGAAACACCATATATTTT. This translates into CASFGQGTGNTIYF. This sequence joins TRBV19 and TRBJ1-3; TRBD1 matches at 8 bases. V lost 9 bases and J lost 2; bases outside the gene matches: 6. Per germline, CDR1 LNHDA and CDR2 SQIVND (reference sequence). The CDR3 has 14 amino acids.

CDR3 nucleotides: TGTGCCAGCAGCCTCTCTGAGGTGGGGCAGTTCTTC. It encodes CASSLSEVGQFF. The rearrangement uses TRBV3-1 (or the pseudogene TRBV3-2) and TRBJ2-1; D ambiguous. Germline V CDR1 and CDR2: LGHDT, YNNKEL (reference sequence). The CDR3 spans 12 residues. V gave up 4 bases and J gave up 12 bases, with 13 bases separating them.

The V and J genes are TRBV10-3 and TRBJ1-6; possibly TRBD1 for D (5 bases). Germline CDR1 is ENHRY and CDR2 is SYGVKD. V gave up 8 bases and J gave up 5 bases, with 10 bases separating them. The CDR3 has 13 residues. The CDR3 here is CAIGPTDNSPLHF. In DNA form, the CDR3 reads TGTGCCATCGGACCGACAGATAATTCACCCCTCCACTTT.

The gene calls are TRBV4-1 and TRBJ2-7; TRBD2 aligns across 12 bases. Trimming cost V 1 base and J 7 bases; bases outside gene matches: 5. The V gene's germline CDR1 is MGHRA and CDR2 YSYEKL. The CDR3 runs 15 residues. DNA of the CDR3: TGCGCCAGCAGCCAAGTAGGACTAGCGGGGCTTGAGCAGTACTTC. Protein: CASSQVGLAGLEQYF.

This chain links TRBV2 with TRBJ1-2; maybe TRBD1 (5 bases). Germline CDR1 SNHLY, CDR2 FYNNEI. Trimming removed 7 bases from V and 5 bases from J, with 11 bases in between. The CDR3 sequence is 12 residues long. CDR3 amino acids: CASTTGPYGYTF. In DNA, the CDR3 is TGTGCCAGCACAACAGGCCCTTATGGCTACACCTTC.

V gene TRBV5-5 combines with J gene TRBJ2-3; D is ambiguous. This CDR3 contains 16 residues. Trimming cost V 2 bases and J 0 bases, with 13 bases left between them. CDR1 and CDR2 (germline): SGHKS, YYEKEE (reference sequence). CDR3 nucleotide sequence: TGTGCCAGCAGCTTTCGTACTCGATCTAGCACAGATACGCAGTATTTT. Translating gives CASSFRTRSSTDTQYF.

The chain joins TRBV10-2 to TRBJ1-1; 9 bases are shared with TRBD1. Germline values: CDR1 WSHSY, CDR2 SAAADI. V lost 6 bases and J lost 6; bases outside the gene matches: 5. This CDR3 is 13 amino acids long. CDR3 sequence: CASSDRQGAEAFF. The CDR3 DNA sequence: TGCGCCAGCAGCGACCGACAGGGGGCTGAAGCTTTCTTT.

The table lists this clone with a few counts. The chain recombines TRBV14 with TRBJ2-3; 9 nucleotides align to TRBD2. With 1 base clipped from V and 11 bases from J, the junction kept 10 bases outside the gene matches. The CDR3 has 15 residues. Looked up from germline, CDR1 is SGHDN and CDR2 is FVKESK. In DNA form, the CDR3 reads TGTGCCAGCAGCCAAGGAAGGCTAGCGGGGTCGGAGCAGTATTTT. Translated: CASSQGRLAGSEQYF.

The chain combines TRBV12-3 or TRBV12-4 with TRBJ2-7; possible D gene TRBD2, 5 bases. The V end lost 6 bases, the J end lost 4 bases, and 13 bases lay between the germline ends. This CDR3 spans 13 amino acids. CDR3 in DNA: TGTGCCAGCAGGTACCAACCGGGATACGAGCAGTACTTC. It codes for CASRYQPGYEQYF.

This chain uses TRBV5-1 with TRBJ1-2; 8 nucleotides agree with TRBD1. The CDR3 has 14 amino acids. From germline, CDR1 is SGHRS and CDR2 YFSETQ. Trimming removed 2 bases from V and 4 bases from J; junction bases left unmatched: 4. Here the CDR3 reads CASSLSGTGYGYTF. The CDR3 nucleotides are TGCGCCAGCAGCTTAAGTGGGACAGGCTATGGCTACACCTTC.

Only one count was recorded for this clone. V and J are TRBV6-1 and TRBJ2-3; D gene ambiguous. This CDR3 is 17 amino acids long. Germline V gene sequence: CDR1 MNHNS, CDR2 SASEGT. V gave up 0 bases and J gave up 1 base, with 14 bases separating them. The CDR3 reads CASSEALRPMGTDTQYF. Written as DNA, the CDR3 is TGTGCCAGCAGTGAAGCGCTCAGGCCCATGGGCACAGATACGCAGTATTTT.

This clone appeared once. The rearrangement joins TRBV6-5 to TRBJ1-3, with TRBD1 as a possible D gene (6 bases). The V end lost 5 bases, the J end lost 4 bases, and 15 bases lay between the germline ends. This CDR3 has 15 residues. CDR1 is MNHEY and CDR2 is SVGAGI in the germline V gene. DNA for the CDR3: TGTGCCAGCAGTCCCCGGGACAAGGGAGGAAACACCATATATTTT. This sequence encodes CASSPRDKGGNTIYF.

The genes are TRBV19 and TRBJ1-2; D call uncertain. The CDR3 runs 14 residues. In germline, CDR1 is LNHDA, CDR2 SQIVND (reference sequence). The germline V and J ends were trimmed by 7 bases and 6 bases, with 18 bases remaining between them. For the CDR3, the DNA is TGTGCCAGTAATCCGGGTCCCACTGTAGATGGCTACACCTTC. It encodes CASNPGPTVDGYTF.

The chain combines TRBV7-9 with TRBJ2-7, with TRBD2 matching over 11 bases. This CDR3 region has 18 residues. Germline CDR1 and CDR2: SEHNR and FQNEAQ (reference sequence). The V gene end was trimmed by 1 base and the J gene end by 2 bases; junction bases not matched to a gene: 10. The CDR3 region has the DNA TGTGCCAGCAGCTTAGTCATAGCGGGGGGGCGCCTCCCCTACGAGCAGTACTTC. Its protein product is CASSLVIAGGRLPYEQYF.

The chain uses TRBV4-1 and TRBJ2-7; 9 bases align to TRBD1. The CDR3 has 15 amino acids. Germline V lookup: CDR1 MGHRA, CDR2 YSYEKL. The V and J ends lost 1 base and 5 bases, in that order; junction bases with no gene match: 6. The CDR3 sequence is CASSQADRGLDEQYF. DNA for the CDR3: TGCGCCAGCAGCCAAGCGGACAGGGGTCTCGACGAGCAGTACTTC.